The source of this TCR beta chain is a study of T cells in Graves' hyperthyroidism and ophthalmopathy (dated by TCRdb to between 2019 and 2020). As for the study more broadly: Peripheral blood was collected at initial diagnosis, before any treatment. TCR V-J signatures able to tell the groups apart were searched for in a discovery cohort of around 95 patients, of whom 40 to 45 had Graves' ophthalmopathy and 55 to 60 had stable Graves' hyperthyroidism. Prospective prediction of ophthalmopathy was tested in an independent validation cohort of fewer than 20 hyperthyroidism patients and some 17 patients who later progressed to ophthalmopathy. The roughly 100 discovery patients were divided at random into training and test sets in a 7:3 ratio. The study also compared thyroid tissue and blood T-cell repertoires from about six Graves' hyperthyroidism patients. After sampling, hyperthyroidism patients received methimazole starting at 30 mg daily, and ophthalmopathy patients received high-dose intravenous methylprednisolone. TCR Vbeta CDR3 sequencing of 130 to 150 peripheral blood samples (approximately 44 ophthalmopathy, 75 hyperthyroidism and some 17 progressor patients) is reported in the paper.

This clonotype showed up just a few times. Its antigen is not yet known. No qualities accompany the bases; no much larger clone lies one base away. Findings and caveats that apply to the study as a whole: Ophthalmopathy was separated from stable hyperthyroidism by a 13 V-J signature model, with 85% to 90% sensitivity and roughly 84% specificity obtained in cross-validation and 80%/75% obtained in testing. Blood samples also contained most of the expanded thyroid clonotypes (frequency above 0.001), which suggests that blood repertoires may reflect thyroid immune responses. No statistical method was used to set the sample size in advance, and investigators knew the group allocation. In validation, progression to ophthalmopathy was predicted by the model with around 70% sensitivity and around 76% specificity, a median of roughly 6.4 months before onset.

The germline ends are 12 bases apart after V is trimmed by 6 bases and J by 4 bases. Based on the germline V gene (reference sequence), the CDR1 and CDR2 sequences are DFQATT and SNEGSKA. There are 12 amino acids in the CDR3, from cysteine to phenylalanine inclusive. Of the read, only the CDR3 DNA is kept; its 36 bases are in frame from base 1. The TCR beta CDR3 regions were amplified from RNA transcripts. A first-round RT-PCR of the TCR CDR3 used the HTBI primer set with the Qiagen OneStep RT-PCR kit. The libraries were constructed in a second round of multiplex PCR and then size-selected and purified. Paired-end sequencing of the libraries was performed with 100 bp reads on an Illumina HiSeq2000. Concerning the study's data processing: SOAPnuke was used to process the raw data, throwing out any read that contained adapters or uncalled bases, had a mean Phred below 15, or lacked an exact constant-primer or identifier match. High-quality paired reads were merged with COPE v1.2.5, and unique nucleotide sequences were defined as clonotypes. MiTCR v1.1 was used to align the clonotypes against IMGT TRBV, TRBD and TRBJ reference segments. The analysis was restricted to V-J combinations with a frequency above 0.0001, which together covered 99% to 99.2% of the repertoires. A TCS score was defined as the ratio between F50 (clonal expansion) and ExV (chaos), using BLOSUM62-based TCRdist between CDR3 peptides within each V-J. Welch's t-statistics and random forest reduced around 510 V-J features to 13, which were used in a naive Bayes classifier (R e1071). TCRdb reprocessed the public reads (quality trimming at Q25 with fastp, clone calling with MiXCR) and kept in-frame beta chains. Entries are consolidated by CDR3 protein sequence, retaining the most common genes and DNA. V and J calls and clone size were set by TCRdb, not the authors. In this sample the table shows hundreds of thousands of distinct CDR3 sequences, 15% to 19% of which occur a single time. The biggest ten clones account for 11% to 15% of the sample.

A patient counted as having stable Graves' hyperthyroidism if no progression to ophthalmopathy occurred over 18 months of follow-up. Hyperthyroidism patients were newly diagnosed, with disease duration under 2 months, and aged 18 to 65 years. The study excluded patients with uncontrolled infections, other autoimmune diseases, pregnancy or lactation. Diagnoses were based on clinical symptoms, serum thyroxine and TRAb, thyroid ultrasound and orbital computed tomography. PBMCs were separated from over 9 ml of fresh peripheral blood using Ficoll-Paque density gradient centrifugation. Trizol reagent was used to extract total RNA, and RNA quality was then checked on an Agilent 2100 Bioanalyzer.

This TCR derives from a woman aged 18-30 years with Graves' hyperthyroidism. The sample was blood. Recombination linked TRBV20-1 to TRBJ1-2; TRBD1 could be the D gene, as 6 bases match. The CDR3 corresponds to CSAPRGGYGYTF. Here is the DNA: TGCAGTGCACCAAGGGGGGGCTATGGCTACACCTTC.